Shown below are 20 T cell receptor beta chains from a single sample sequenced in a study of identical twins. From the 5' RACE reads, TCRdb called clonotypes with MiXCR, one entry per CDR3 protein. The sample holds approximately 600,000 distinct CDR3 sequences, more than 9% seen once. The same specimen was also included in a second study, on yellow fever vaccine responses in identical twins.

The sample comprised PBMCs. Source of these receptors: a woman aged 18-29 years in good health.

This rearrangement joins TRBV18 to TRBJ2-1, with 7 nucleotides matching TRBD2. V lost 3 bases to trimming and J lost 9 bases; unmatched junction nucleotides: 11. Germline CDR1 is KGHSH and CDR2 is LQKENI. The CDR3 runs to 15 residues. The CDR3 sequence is CASSPLIAGEVEQFF. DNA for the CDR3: TGTGCCAGCTCACCTTTGATAGCGGGTGAGGTTGAGCAGTTCTTC.

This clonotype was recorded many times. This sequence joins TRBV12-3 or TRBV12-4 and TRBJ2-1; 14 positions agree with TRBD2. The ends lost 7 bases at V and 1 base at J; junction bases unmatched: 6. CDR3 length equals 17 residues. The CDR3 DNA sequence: TGTGCCAGCACCCGACTAGCGGGAGGGTTGTCCTACAATGAGCAGTTCTTC. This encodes CASTRLAGGLSYNEQFF.

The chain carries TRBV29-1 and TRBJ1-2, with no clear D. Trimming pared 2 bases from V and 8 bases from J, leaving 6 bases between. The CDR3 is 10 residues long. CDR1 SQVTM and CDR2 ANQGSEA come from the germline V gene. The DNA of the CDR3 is TGCAGCGTTGAAACGTCGGGCTACACCTTC. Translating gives CSVETSGYTF.

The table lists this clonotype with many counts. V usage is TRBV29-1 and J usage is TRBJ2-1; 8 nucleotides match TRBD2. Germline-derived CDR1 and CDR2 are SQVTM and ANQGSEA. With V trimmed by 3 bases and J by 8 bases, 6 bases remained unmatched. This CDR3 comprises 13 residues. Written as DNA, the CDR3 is TGCAGCGTTGAGGCGGGAGGAGGGGATGAGCAGTTCTTC. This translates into CSVEAGGGDEQFF.

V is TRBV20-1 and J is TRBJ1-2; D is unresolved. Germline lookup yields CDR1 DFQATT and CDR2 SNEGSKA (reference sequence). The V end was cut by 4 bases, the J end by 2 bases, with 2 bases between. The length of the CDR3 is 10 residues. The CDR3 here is CSATNYGYTF. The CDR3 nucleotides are TGCAGTGCTACCAACTATGGCTACACCTTC.

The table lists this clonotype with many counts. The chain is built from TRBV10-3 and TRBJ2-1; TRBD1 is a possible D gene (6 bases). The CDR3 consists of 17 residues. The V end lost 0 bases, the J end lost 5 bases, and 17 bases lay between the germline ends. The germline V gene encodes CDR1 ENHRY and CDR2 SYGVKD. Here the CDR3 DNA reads TGTGCCATCAGTGAGTCGGGGGACACTCGGACCAACAATGAGCAGTTCTTC. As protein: CAISESGDTRTNNEQFF.

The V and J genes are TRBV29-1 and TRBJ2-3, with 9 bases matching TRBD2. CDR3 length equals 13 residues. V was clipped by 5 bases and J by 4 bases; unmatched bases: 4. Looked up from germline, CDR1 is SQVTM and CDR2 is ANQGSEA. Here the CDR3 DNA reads TGCAGCGTTAGACCTAGCGGGGCAGATACGCAGTATTTT. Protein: CSVRPSGADTQYF.

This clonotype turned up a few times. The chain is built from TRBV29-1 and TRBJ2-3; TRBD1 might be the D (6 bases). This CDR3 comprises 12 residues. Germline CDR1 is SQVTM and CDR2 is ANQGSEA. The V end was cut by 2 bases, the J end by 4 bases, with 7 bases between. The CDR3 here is CSVERTADTQYF. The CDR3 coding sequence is TGCAGCGTTGAACGGACAGCAGATACGCAGTATTTT.

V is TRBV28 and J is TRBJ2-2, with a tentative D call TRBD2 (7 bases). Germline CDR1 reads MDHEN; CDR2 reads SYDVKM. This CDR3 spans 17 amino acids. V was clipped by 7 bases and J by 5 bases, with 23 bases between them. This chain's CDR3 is CASTPLGRGARTGELFF. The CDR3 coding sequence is TGTGCCAGCACCCCGTTAGGTCGGGGGGCGCGGACCGGGGAGCTGTTTTTT.

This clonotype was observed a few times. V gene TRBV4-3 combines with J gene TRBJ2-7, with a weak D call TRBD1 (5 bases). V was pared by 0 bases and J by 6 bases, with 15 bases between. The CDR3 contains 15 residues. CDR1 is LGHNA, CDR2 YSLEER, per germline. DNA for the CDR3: TGCGCCAGCAGCCAAGATTGGCAGGGTTTCTTCGAGCAGTACTTC. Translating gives CASSQDWQGFFEQYF.

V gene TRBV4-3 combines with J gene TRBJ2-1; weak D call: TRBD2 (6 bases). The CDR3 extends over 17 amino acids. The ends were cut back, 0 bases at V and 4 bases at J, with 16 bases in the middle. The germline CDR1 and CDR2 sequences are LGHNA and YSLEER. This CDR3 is CASSQDRSGGVYNEQFF. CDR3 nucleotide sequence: TGCGCCAGCAGCCAAGATCGGTCGGGCGGGGTATACAATGAGCAGTTCTTC.

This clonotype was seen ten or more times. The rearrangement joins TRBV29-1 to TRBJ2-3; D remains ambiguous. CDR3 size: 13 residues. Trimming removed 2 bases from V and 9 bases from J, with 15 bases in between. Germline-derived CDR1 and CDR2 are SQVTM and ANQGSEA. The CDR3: CSVEILEATTQYF. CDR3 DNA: TGCAGCGTTGAAATCCTCGAGGCAACCACGCAGTATTTT.

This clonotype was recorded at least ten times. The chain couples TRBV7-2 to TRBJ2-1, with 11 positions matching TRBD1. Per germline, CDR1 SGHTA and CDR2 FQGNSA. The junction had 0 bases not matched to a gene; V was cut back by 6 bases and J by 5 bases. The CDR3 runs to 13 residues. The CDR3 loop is CASRDRGHNEQFF. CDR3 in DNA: TGTGCCAGCAGGGACAGGGGGCACAATGAGCAGTTCTTC.

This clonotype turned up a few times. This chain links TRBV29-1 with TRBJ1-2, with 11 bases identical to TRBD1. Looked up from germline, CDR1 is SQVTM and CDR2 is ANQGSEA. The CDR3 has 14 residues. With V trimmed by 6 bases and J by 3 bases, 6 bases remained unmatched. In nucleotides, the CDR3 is TGCAGCGTGGGGGACAGGGGGACCGACTATGGCTACACCTTC. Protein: CSVGDRGTDYGYTF.

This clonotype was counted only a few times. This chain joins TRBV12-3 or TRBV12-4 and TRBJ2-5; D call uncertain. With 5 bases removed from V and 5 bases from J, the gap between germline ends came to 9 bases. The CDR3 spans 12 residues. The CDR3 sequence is CASSPSDETQYF. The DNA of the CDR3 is TGTGCCAGCAGTCCATCGGACGAGACCCAGTACTTC.

The DNA for the CDR3 is TGCGCCAGCAGCTTGGACGGACTAGCGGGGGGCCAGAACACCGGGGAGCTGTTTTTT. This translates into CASSLDGLAGGQNTGELFF. The chain links TRBV5-1 to TRBJ2-2; 14 nucleotides agree with TRBD2. Germline values: CDR1 SGHRS, CDR2 YFSETQ. J gave up 1 base and V 0 bases, and 5 bases lay outside the gene matches. This CDR3 is 19 amino acids long.

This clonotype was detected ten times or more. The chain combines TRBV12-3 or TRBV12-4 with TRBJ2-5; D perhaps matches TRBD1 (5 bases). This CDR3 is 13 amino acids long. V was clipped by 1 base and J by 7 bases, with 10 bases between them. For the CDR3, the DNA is TGTGCCAGCAGTTTAGTCGGAAGGGGGACCCAGTACTTC. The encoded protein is CASSLVGRGTQYF.

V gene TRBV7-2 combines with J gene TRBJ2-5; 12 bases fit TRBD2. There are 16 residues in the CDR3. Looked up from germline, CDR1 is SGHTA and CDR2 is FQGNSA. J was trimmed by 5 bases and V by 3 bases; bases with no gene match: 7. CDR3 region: CASSLGLAGTGETQYF. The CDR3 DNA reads TGTGCCAGCAGCTTGGGACTAGCGGGCACCGGGGAGACCCAGTACTTC. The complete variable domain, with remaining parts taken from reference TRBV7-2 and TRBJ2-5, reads GAGVSQSPSNKVTEKGKDVELRCDPISGHTALYWYRQSLGQGLEFLIYFQGNSAPDKSGLPSDRFSAERTGGSVSTLTIQRTQQEDSAVYLCASSLGLAGTGETQYFGPGTRLLVL.

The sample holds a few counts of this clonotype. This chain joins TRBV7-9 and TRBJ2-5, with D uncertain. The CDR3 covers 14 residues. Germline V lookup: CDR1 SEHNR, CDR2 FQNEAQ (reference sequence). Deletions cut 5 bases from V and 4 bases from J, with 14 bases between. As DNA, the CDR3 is TGTGCCAGCAGCCCTCCGGAACCCGGAGAGACCCAGTACTTC. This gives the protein CASSPPEPGETQYF.

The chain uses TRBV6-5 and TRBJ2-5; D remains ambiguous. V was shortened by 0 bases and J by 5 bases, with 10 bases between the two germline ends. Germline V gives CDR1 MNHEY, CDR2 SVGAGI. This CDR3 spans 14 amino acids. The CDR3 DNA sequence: TGTGCCAGCAGTTACTCTAGCCTGGAGGAGACCCAGTACTTC. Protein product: CASSYSSLEETQYF.